Presented here are 27 T cell receptor beta chains from one specimen sequenced in a study of human T cells and chemical hapten exposure. Time point given: patch test 2, 6 weeks after DPC sensitization. The sample's treatment: therapeutic diphenylcyclopropenone sensitization with weekly scalp DPC. TCRdb passed the RACE reads through MiXCR, listing each CDR3 protein once. The sample lists 85,000 to 95,000 distinct CDR3 sequences, about 10% occurring once. This specimen consisted of whole blood, obtained in connection with sensitization to the hapten diphenylcyclopropenone (DPC). The receptors stem from a man aged 40-50 years with alopecia areata. Some clones in this sample may be carry-over from other donors' samples.

This clonotype appeared many times. CDR3 residues: CAISSGTSGRGTDTQYF. The CDR3 DNA follows: TGTGCCATCAGCTCCGGGACTAGCGGGAGGGGCACAGATACGCAGTATTTT. The chain recombines TRBV10-3 with TRBJ2-3, with 16 positions matching TRBD2. Per the germline V gene, CDR1 is ENHRY and CDR2 is SYGVKD. The CDR3 sequence is 17 residues long. V shed 6 bases and J 1 base; nucleotides not matched to a gene: 4.

This clonotype has only a few counts. This chain links TRBV7-2 with TRBJ2-5; 8 bases align to TRBD1. The ends lost 5 bases at V and 5 bases at J; junction bases unmatched: 13. This CDR3 is built from 16 residues. From germline, CDR1 is SGHTA and CDR2 FQGNSA. CDR3 DNA sequence: TGTGCCAGCAGCCGAGAAGGGACAGGTGGAGAGGAGACCCAGTACTTC. Its translation: CASSREGTGGEETQYF.

The rearrangement uses TRBV6-6 and TRBJ1-3; the D is unclear. This CDR3 region has 16 residues. V lost 0 bases and J lost 8, with 17 bases in between. Germline-derived CDR1 and CDR2 are MNHNY and SVGAGI (reference sequence). The CDR3 DNA reads TGTGCCAGCAGTTACTCGACGAGGTTGGCCTCTTACACCATATATTTT. Translated, it gives CASSYSTRLASYTIYF.

This clonotype was detected only a few times. The chain is built from TRBV6-5 and TRBJ1-4; D gene ambiguous. Per germline, CDR1 MNHEY and CDR2 SVGAGI. V lost 8 bases and J 5 bases, leaving 12 bases between the germline ends. The CDR3 length is 13 residues. The CDR3 DNA is TGTGCCAGCCGTGGACGCAACAATGAAAAACTGTTTTTT. Amino acids: CASRGRNNEKLFF.

The rearrangement uses TRBV12-3 or TRBV12-4 and TRBJ2-1, with a tentative D call TRBD2 (6 bases). Trimming cost V 6 bases and J 6 bases, with 12 bases left between them. The CDR3 totals 13 residues. CDR3 sequence (DNA): TGTGCCAGCAGACGCGGGACCACCAATGAGCAGTTCTTC. This encodes CASRRGTTNEQFF.

This clonotype was counted between two and nine times. The chain uses TRBV3-1 and TRBJ2-2; the match to TRBD2 covers 10 bases. The CDR3 contains 15 residues. CDR1 and CDR2 (germline): LGHDT, YNNKEL (reference sequence). V trimming: 4 bases; J trimming: 8 bases; junction bases outside the gene matches: 7. This chain's CDR3 is CASSLEAGGVGELFF. CDR3 nucleotide sequence: TGTGCCAGCAGCCTCGAAGCGGGAGGGGTGGGGGAGCTGTTTTTT. The full variable domain, in which reference TRBV3-1 and TRBJ2-2 provide the parts outside the CDR3, is DTAVSQTPKYLVTQMGNDKSIKCEQNLGHDTMYWYKQDSKKFLKIMFSYNNKELIINETVPNRFSPKSPDKAHLNLHINSLELGDSAVYFCASSLEAGGVGELFFGEGSRLTVL.

V usage is TRBV11-3 and J usage is TRBJ2-1; 12 bases agree with TRBD2. J lost 9 bases, V lost 3 bases, and 9 bases had no gene match. Germline loops: CDR1 SGHNT, CDR2 YENEEA. The CDR3 consists of 16 residues. CDR3 coding DNA: TGTGCCAGCAGCTTCCTAGCGGGAGGGCCGTTAGTTGAGCAGTTCTTC. Amino acid sequence: CASSFLAGGPLVEQFF. The whole variable domain, filled in from reference TRBV11-3 and TRBJ2-1, reads EAGVVQSPRYKIIEKKQPVAFWCNPISGHNTLYWYLQNLGQGPELLIRYENEEAVDDSQLPKDRFSAERLKGVDSTLKIQPAELGDSAVYLCASSFLAGGPLVEQFFGPGTRLTVL.

This clonotype occurred a few times. J is TRBJ1-2 and V is TRBV7-2; D may be TRBD1 (6 bases). CDR3 length equals 14 residues. From germline, CDR1 is SGHTA and CDR2 FQGNSA. Trimming took off 5 bases at V and 2 bases at J, with 12 bases between the two ends. The CDR3 DNA follows: TGTGCCAGCAGCCTTAGGACAGAAAACTATGGCTACACCTTC. Its protein product is CASSLRTENYGYTF.

This clonotype was detected a few times. The genes are TRBV6-2 or TRBV6-3 and TRBJ2-1; no firm D call. The CDR3 has 13 residues. The germline gives CDR1 MNHEY, CDR2 SVGEGT. Trimming cost V 2 bases and J 9 bases, with 11 bases left between them. The CDR3 protein is CASSYPRPGEQFF. CDR3 DNA: TGTGCCAGCAGTTACCCTCGTCCCGGTGAGCAGTTCTTC.

Ten or more counts support this clonotype. The chain joins TRBV7-2 to TRBJ2-4; perhaps D is TRBD1 or TRBD2 (5 bases each). Trimming shortened V by 1 base and J by 9 bases, and 16 bases separated the two germline ends. CDR1 SGHTA and CDR2 FQGNSA come from the germline V gene. There are 15 residues in the CDR3. The CDR3 coding sequence is TGTGCCAGCAGCTTAGGAAGGGGAAGTGAGGGCATTCAGTACTTC. Translation gives CASSLGRGSEGIQYF.

CDR3 nucleotides: TGTGCCTGGAATAGTATGCGACAGGGACGACCTGAAGCTTTCTTT. It yields the protein CAWNSMRQGRPEAFF. The genes are TRBV30 and TRBJ1-1; 7 bases line up with TRBD1. In germline, CDR1 is GTSNPN, CDR2 SVGIG (reference sequence). V shed 4 bases, J shed 6 bases, and the junction held 14 bases outside the gene matches. This CDR3 contains 15 residues.

This clonotype was observed a few times. The chain is built from TRBV6-2 or TRBV6-3 and TRBJ2-1; TRBD2 matches at 10 bases. The CDR3 is 16 residues long. V lost 6 bases to trimming and J lost 4 bases; unmatched junction nucleotides: 9. Germline V CDR1 and CDR2: MNHEY, SVGEGT. The CDR3 sequence is CASRGLASPSYNEQFF. The CDR3 DNA is TGTGCCAGCAGGGGACTAGCGAGTCCTTCATACAATGAGCAGTTCTTC.

This clonotype was counted a few times. V is TRBV2 and J is TRBJ2-7, with 9 bases fitting TRBD2. After removal of 3 bases from V and 2 bases from J, the junction contained 5 bases not matched to a gene. Germline V CDR1 and CDR2: SNHLY, FYNNEI. The CDR3 totals 15 residues. CDR3 amino acids: CASSDPTSGTYEQYF. The CDR3 coding sequence is TGTGCCAGCAGTGATCCGACTAGCGGAACCTACGAGCAGTACTTC.

This clonotype was observed a handful of times. The V and J genes are TRBV20-1 and TRBJ2-3, with TRBD2 as a possible D gene (6 bases). V was shortened by 6 bases and J by 2 bases, with 12 bases between the two germline ends. CDR1 and CDR2 from the germline V gene are DFQATT and SNEGSKA (reference sequence). This CDR3 region has 13 residues. CDR3 nucleotide sequence: TGCAGTGCCGGGACTGGTTACACAGATACGCAGTATTTT. Translated, it gives CSAGTGYTDTQYF.

This clonotype was counted a few times. The chain employs TRBV7-9 and TRBJ2-1; possible D gene TRBD2, 5 bases. Trimming took off 1 base at V and 3 bases at J, with 7 bases between the two ends. This CDR3 has 14 amino acids. Germline CDR1 reads SEHNR; CDR2 reads FQNEAQ (reference sequence). CDR3 amino acids: CASSLVRDYNEQFF. CDR3 sequence (DNA): TGTGCCAGCAGCTTAGTCCGGGACTACAATGAGCAGTTCTTC.

The genes are TRBV5-1 and TRBJ2-5; no reliable D call. With 2 bases removed from V and 4 bases from J, the gap between germline ends came to 12 bases. Germline CDR1 and CDR2: SGHRS and YFSETQ. This CDR3 has 14 amino acids. CDR3 DNA sequence: TGCGCCAGCAGCTTTATGTCGGGCTCAGAGACCCAGTACTTC. Translated: CASSFMSGSETQYF.

This clonotype was counted a few times. This rearrangement joins TRBV5-1 to TRBJ1-2, with D possibly matching TRBD1 (5 bases). This CDR3 spans 12 amino acids. Trimming removed 5 bases at V and 6 bases at J, with 11 bases between. Germline V gene lookup returns CDR1 SGHRS and CDR2 YFSETQ. The CDR3 protein is CASRQGLHGYTF. Here the CDR3 DNA reads TGCGCCAGCAGGCAGGGTTTACATGGCTACACCTTC. The whole variable domain, filled in from reference TRBV5-1 and TRBJ1-2, reads KAGVTQTPRYLIKTRGQQVTLSCSPISGHRSVSWYQQTPGQGLQFLFEYFSETQRNKGNFPGRFSGRQFSNSRSEMNVSTLELGDSALYLCASRQGLHGYTFGSGTRLTVV.

This clonotype was counted only a few times. The J gene is TRBJ2-5, the V gene TRBV29-1; no clear D. V lost 4 bases, J lost 5 bases, and 5 bases lay in between. Germline V gives CDR1 SQVTM, CDR2 ANQGSEA. This CDR3 comprises 10 residues. Written as DNA, the CDR3 is TGCAGCGTTGTCAGGGAGACCCAGTACTTC. This sequence encodes CSVVRETQYF.

This clonotype appeared a few times. CDR3 residues: CSVSRDGQIQYF. The CDR3 coding sequence is TGCAGCGTCTCCCGGGACGGCCAAATTCAGTACTTC. The rearrangement joins TRBV29-1 to TRBJ2-4, with D perhaps being TRBD1 or TRBD2 (5 bases each). The ends were cut back, 6 bases at V and 10 bases at J, with 16 bases in the middle. From germline, CDR1 is SQVTM and CDR2 ANQGSEA. There are 12 residues in the CDR3.

The chain combines TRBV6-5 with TRBJ2-3; TRBD1 is a possible D gene (7 bases). Germline CDR1 MNHEY, CDR2 SVGAGI. V lost 6 bases and J 1 base, leaving 14 bases between the germline ends. This CDR3 has 15 amino acids. For the CDR3, the DNA is TGTGCCAGCAGCAGGGCGGGACAGCGCACAGATACGCAGTATTTT. It yields the protein CASSRAGQRTDTQYF.

This clonotype has more than one count but fewer than ten. The CDR3 spells CASKLGAPPTDTQYF. The CDR3 bases are TGTGCCAGCAAGTTAGGGGCCCCCCCCACAGATACGCAGTATTTT. The chain is built from TRBV12-3 or TRBV12-4 and TRBJ2-3; TRBD1 is a possible D gene (5 bases). The CDR3 is 15 amino acids. V lost 7 bases to trimming and J lost 2 bases, with 16 bases between them.

The rearrangement links TRBV4-1 to TRBJ2-7; TRBD2 matches 7 bases. There are 16 residues in the CDR3. Germline-derived CDR1 and CDR2 are MGHRA and YSYEKL. V dropped 1 base and J dropped 0; count of bases not matched to a gene: 6. The CDR3 nucleotides read TGCGCCAGCAGCCAAGGGGGAGGGAGGGCCTCCTACGAGCAGTACGTC. Translated: CASSQGGGRASYEQYV.

There are many counts of this clonotype. V gene TRBV6-5 combines with J gene TRBJ2-3; 9 nucleotides agree with TRBD2. Trimming removed 6 bases from V and 4 bases from J; junction bases left unmatched: 8. Germline-derived CDR1 and CDR2 are MNHEY and SVGAGI. The CDR3 runs 15 residues. The CDR3 region is CASRPYSGSPDTQYF. The CDR3 region has the DNA TGTGCCAGCAGGCCTTATAGCGGGAGCCCAGATACGCAGTATTTT.

This clonotype occurred a few times. CDR3 bases: TGTGCCTGGAGTGGACCCCCCACTGAAGCTTTCTTT. Its translation: CAWSGPPTEAFF. This chain joins TRBV30 and TRBJ1-1; no firm D call. Looked up from germline, CDR1 is GTSNPN and CDR2 is SVGIG (reference sequence). Trimming left V 1 base short and J 4 bases short, with 7 bases between. This CDR3 has 12 residues.

The rearrangement links TRBV5-1 to TRBJ1-1, with a possible D match to TRBD1 (6 bases). Germline V lookup: CDR1 SGHRS, CDR2 YFSETQ. V lost 5 bases, J lost 4 bases, and 12 bases lay in between. The CDR3 covers 13 residues. As DNA, the CDR3 is TGCGCCAGCAGGCAGGGGATGGGCACTGAAGCTTTCTTT. Amino acid sequence: CASRQGMGTEAFF.

This clonotype occurred a few times. The CDR3 loop reads CASSDWSGPKNIQYF. CDR3 nucleotide sequence: TGTGCCAGTAGTGACTGGTCAGGCCCCAAAAACATTCAGTACTTC. This sequence joins TRBV19 and TRBJ2-4, with D uncertain. Germline V gene data show CDR1 as LNHDA and CDR2 as SQIVND (reference sequence). CDR3 length: 15 residues. Trimming cost V 5 bases and J 2 bases, with 13 bases left between them.

The chain recombines TRBV9 with TRBJ2-7; the D is unclear. V was clipped by 4 bases and J by 2 bases, with 13 bases between them. The length of the CDR3 is 14 residues. CDR1 SGDLS and CDR2 YYNGEE come from the germline V gene. The CDR3 sequence is CASSPDGLTYEQYF. CDR3 nucleotide sequence: TGTGCCAGCAGCCCGGACGGGCTTACCTACGAGCAGTACTTC.